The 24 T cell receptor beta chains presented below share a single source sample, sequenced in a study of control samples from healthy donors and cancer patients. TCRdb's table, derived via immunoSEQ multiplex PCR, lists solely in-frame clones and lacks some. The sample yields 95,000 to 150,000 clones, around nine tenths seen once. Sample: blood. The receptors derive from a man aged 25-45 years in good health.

For the CDR3, the DNA is TGCAGCCTAGGGGAAACTGAAGCTTTCTTT. Amino acid sequence: CSLGETEAFF. J is TRBJ1-1 and V is TRBV29-1; tentatively, D is TRBD1 (5 bases). Trimming removed 8 bases at V and 5 bases at J, with 9 bases between. CDR1 SQVTM and CDR2 ANQGSEA come from the germline V gene. This CDR3 has 10 amino acids.

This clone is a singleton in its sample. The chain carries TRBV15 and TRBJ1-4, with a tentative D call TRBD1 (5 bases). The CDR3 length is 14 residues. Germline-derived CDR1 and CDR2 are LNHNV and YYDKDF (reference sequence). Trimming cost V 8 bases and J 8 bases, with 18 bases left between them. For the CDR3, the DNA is TGTGCCACCCAACAGCAGGGAGGGGAAGAAAAACTGTTTTTT. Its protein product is CATQQQGGEEKLFF.

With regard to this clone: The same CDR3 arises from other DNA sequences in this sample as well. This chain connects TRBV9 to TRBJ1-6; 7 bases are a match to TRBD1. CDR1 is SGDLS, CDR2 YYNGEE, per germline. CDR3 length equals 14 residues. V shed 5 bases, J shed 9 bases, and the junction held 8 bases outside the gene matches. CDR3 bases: TGTGCCAGCAGTCTTAGGGGGCGGGGTTCACCCCTCCACTTT. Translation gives CASSLRGRGSPLHF.

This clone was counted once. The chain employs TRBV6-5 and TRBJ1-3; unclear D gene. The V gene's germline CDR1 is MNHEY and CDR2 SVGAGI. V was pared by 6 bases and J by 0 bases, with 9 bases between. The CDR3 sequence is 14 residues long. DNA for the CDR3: TGTGCCAGCAGAACTTCTTACTCTGGAAACACCATATATTTT. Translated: CASRTSYSGNTIYF.

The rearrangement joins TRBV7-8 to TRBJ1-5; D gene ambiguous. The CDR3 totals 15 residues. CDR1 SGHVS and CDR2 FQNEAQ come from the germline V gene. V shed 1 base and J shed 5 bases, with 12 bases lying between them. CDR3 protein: CASSLVAGSYQPQHF. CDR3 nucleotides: TGTGCCAGCAGCTTAGTCGCGGGGTCATATCAGCCCCAGCATTTT.

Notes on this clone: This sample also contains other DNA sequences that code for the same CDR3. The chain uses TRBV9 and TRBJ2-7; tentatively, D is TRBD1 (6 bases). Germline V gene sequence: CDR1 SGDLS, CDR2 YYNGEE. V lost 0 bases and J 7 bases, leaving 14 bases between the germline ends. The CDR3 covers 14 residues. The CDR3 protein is CASSVGGPAGEQYF. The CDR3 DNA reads TGTGCCAGCAGCGTAGGGGGGCCAGCAGGAGAGCAGTACTTC.

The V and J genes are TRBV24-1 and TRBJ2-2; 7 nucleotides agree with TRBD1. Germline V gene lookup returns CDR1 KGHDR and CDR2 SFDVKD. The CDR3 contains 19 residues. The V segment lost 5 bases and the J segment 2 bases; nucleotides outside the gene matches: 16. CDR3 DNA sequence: TGTGCCACCAGTGTCCAAAGGGGACAGAAAGATTCTAACACCGGGGAGCTGTTTTTT. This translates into CATSVQRGQKDSNTGELFF.

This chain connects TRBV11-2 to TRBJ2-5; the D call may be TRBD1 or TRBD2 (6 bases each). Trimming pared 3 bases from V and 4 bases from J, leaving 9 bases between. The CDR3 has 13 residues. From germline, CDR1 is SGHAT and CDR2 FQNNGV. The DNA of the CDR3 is TGTGCCAGCAGCTTTGGAGGGGGAGAGACCCAGTACTTC. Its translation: CASSFGGGETQYF.

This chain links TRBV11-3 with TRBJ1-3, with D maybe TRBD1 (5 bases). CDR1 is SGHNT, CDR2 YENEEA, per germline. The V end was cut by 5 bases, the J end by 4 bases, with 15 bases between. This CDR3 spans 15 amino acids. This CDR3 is CASSRGDLGGNTIYF. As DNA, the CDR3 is TGTGCCAGCAGCCGCGGGGACCTGGGCGGAAACACCATATATTTT.

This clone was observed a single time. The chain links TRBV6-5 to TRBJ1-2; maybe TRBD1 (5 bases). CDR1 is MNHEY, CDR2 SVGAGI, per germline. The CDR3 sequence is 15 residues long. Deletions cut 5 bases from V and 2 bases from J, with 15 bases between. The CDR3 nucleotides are TGTGCCAGCAGTCCCATGAGGGGAGTCAACTATGGCTACACCTTC. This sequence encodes CASSPMRGVNYGYTF.

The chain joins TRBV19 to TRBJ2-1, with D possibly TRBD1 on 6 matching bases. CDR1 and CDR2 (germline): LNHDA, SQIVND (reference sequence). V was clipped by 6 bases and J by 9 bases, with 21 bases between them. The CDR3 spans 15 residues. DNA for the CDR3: TGTGCCAGTAGAGCCTCCGGACAGACGAAGGGTGAGCAGTTCTTC. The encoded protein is CASRASGQTKGEQFF. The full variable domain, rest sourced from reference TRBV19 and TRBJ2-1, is DGGITQSPKYLFRKEGQNVTLSCEQNLNHDAMYWYRQDPGQGLRLIYYSQIVNDFQKGDIAEGYSVSREKKESFPLTVTSAQKNPTAFYLCASRASGQTKGEQFFGPGTRLTVL.

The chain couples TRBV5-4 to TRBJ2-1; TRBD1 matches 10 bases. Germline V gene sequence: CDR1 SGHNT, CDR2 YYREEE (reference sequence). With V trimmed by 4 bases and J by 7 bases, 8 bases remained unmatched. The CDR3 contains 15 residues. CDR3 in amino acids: CASSRRQGAKNEQFF. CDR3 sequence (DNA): TGTGCCAGCAGCCGTAGACAGGGGGCTAAAAATGAGCAGTTCTTC.

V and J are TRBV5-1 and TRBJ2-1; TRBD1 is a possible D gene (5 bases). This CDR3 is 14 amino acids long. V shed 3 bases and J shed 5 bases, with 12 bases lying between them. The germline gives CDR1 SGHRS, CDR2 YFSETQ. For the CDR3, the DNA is TGCGCCAGCAGCTCGAAGGACACCGACAATGAGCAGTTCTTC. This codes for CASSSKDTDNEQFF.

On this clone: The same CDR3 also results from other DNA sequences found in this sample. The CDR3 region is CAWGDGNTEAFF. Here the CDR3 DNA reads TGTGCCTGGGGGGACGGGAACACTGAAGCTTTCTTT. The chain links TRBV30 to TRBJ1-1, with D tentatively TRBD1 (5 bases). Germline CDR1 and CDR2: GTSNPN and SVGIG (reference sequence). This CDR3 contains 12 residues. The V end lost 5 bases, the J end lost 1 base, and 8 bases lay between the germline ends.

The CDR3 here is CASSQFRGLEGDTQYF. CDR3 bases: TGCGCCAGCAGCCAGTTCCGCGGACTAGAAGGAGATACGCAGTATTTT. V and J are TRBV4-1 and TRBJ2-3, with TRBD2 matching 7 bases. V trimming: 3 bases; J trimming: 5 bases; junction bases outside the gene matches: 11. The CDR3 runs to 16 residues. Germline values: CDR1 MGHRA, CDR2 YSYEKL.

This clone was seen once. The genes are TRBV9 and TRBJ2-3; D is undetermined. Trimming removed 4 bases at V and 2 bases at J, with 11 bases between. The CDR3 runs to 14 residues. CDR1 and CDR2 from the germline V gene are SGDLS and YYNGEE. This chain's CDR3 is CASSSSTLTDTQYF. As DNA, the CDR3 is TGTGCCAGCAGCTCCTCGACCCTCACAGATACGCAGTATTTT.

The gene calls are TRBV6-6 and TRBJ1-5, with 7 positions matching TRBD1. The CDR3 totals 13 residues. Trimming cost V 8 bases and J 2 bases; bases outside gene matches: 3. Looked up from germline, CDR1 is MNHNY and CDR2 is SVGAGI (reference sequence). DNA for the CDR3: TGTGCCAGCCAAGGACAGGGCAATCAGCCCCAGCATTTT. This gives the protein CASQGQGNQPQHF.

The DNA of the CDR3 is TGTGCCACCAGTGGCTGGGAAGGTGGCCAAGAGACCCAGTACTTC. It is translated as CATSGWEGGQETQYF. The chain uses TRBV24-1 and TRBJ2-5; D is undetermined. Looked up from germline, CDR1 is KGHDR and CDR2 is SFDVKD. The ends were cut back, 5 bases at V and 1 base at J, with 13 bases in the middle. There are 15 residues in the CDR3.

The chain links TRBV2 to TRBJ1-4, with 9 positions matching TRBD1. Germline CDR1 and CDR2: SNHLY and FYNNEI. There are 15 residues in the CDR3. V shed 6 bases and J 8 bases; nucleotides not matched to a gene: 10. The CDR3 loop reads CASSPLGTGREKLFF. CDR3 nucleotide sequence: TGTGCCAGCAGCCCGTTAGGGACAGGGAGAGAAAAACTGTTTTTT.

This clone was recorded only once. The CDR3 loop reads CASSPEPANEQFF. DNA for the CDR3: TGTGCCAGCTCACCAGAGCCAGCCAATGAGCAGTTCTTC. V usage is TRBV18 and J usage is TRBJ2-1; D is undetermined. The V end was cut by 2 bases, the J end by 6 bases, with 8 bases between. The CDR3 length is 13 residues. In germline, CDR1 is KGHSH, CDR2 LQKENI.

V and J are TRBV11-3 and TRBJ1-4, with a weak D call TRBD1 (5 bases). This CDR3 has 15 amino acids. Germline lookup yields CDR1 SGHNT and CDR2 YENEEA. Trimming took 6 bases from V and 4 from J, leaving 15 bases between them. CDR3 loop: CASSPPGTLNEKLFF. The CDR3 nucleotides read TGTGCCAGCAGTCCTCCCGGGACCCTTAATGAAAAACTGTTTTTT.

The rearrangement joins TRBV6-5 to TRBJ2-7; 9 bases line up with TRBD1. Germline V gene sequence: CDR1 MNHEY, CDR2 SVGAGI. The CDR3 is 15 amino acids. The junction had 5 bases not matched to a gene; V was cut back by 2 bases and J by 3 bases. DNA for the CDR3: TGTGCCAGCAGTTACGGGGGACAGGGAGTCTACGAGCAGTACTTC. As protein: CASSYGGQGVYEQYF.

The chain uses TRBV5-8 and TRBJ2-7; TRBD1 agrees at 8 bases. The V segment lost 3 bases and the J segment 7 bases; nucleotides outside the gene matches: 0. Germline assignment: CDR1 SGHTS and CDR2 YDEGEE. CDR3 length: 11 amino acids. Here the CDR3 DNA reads TGTGCCAGCAGCTGGGACAGGGAGCAGTACGTC. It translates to CASSWDREQYV.

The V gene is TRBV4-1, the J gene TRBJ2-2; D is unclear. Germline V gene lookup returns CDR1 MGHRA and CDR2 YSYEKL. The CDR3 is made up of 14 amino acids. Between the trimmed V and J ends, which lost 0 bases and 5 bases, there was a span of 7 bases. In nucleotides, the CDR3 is TGCGCCAGCAGCCAAGAACTCGGAACCGGGGAGCTGTTTTTT. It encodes CASSQELGTGELFF.